Shown below are 26 T cell receptor beta chains from a single sample sequenced in a study of T cells in localized non-small cell lung cancer (TCRdb year 2020). The library was built by means of the immunoSEQ multiplex PCR assay. TCRdb re-hosts the immuneACCESS table, in-frame sequences only. Its copies lack some clones; in the studies checked, an unresolved V gene accounts for under half of them, and the cause for the rest is not known. The sample table records about 40,000 clones; roughly 86% of these occur just once. The leading ten clones occupy approximately 3.5% of the sample. This sample comprised peripheral blood, obtained before any cancer treatment. The origin of the receptors is a man aged 18 to 50 with stage I lung adenocarcinoma.

This clone was picked up one time. The J gene is TRBJ1-2, the V gene TRBV20-1; D is unresolved. The CDR3 sequence is 10 residues long. The germline V gene has CDR1 DFQATT and CDR2 SNEGSKA (reference sequence). Trimming removed 5 bases at V and 9 bases at J, with 10 bases between. The CDR3, as DNA: TGCAGTGCTCCCCGGGAACGCTACACCTTC. Its protein is CSAPRERYTF.

The chain combines TRBV6-5 with TRBJ1-1, with D tentatively TRBD1 (5 bases). V lost 6 bases, J lost 8 bases, and 13 bases lay in between. The CDR3 runs to 12 residues. Germline CDR1 and CDR2: MNHEY and SVGAGI. This CDR3 reads CASSGGRPEAFF. CDR3 nucleotides: TGTGCCAGCAGCGGGGGGAGGCCAGAAGCTTTCTTT.

The V call is TRBV5-1, the J call TRBJ2-3; TRBD2 aligns across 7 bases. Germline assignment: CDR1 SGHRS and CDR2 YFSETQ. The CDR3 has 15 residues. Losses at the gene ends were 0 bases for V and 3 bases for J; bases not matched to a gene: 4. CDR3 loop: CASSLVLAETDTQYF. In DNA form, the CDR3 reads TGCGCCAGCAGCTTGGTGCTAGCGGAAACAGATACGCAGTATTTT.

The gene calls are TRBV5-4 and TRBJ2-3; 11 bases agree with TRBD1. The germline gives CDR1 SGHNT, CDR2 YYREEE (reference sequence). The CDR3 consists of 16 residues. After removal of 0 bases from V and 5 bases from J, the junction contained 5 bases not matched to a gene. DNA for the CDR3: TGTGCCAGCAGCTTGGCGCCGGACAGGGGGCGAGATACGCAGTATTTT. Protein product: CASSLAPDRGRDTQYF.

This chain joins TRBV6-5 and TRBJ1-2; a weak D match, TRBD1 (5 bases). Between the trimmed V and J ends, which lost 4 bases and 6 bases, there was a span of 12 bases. Germline CDR1 reads MNHEY; CDR2 reads SVGAGI. The CDR3 extends over 13 amino acids. CDR3 protein: CASSSRGSNGYTF. CDR3 bases: TGTGCCAGCAGTTCAAGGGGATCAAATGGCTACACCTTC.

The chain carries TRBV27 and TRBJ1-1; the D gene is possibly TRBD1 (5 bases). Trimming cost V 0 bases and J 1 base, with 18 bases left between them. CDR1 is MNHEY and CDR2 is SMNVEV in the germline V gene (reference sequence). The CDR3 has 18 residues. CDR3 coding DNA: TGTGCCAGCAGTTTATCGCAAGGGGCGCTGGGATGGAACACTGAAGCTTTCTTT. Protein sequence: CASSLSQGALGWNTEAFF.

The chain has TRBV5-1 and TRBJ1-3, with no clear D. This CDR3 comprises 14 residues. Germline CDR1 SGHRS, CDR2 YFSETQ. The germline V and J ends were trimmed by 3 bases and 5 bases, with 12 bases remaining between them. CDR3 region: CASSSESHRNTIYF. DNA for the CDR3: TGCGCCAGCAGCTCCGAGTCCCATCGAAACACCATATATTTT.

This clone was seen only a few times. The genes are TRBV28 and TRBJ2-3; 8 nucleotides match TRBD2. V lost 5 bases and J lost 14; bases outside the gene matches: 15. The CDR3 is 14 residues long. Germline V gives CDR1 MDHEN, CDR2 SYDVKM. The CDR3 sequence is CASSKIGGAGTMYF. In DNA, the CDR3 is TGTGCCAGCAGTAAGATCGGGGGGGCTGGTACGATGTATTTT.

This sequence joins TRBV28 and TRBJ2-3; D perhaps matches TRBD2 (7 bases). CDR1 is MDHEN, CDR2 SYDVKM, per germline. V shed 3 bases and J shed 8 bases, with 18 bases lying between them. The CDR3 consists of 15 residues. Here the CDR3 reads CASSFGTRGRGTQYF. DNA for the CDR3: TGTGCCAGCAGTTTTGGGACACGGGGGAGGGGTACGCAGTATTTT.

V usage is TRBV12-1 and J usage is TRBJ2-4; TRBD2 is the table's D call and was not checked against the DNA. TRBV12-1 constitutes a pseudogene. The CDR3 runs to 15 residues. The CDR3 sequence: CASPGVEKAKNIQYF. In DNA form, the CDR3 reads TGTGCCAGCCCGGGGGTCGAAAAGGCCAAAAACATTCAGTACTTC.

The chain joins TRBV5-6 to TRBJ1-1; D not resolved. V gave up 1 base and J gave up 1 base, with 11 bases separating them. CDR3 size: 15 residues. CDR1 and CDR2 from the germline V gene are SGHDT and YYEEEE. DNA for the CDR3: TGTGCCAGCAGCTTGTTGGGAACACAGAACACTGAAGCTTTCTTT. Residues: CASSLLGTQNTEAFF.

The chain links TRBV7-3 to TRBJ2-3; maybe TRBD2 (6 bases). Looked up from germline, CDR1 is SGHTA and CDR2 is FQGTGA. This CDR3 is built from 16 residues. Trimming left V 5 bases short and J 4 bases short, with 19 bases between. For the CDR3, the DNA is TGTGCCAGCAGCCCGCGGGGTGGGATTAGCTCAGATACGCAGTATTTT. Residues: CASSPRGGISSDTQYF.

Only a few counts were recorded for this clone. The V call is TRBV15, the J call TRBJ1-6; D unresolved. Germline V gene sequence: CDR1 LNHNV, CDR2 YYDKDF (reference sequence). V lost 0 bases, J lost 6 bases, and 15 bases lay in between. The CDR3 spans 17 residues. The CDR3 nucleotides read TGTGCCACCAGCAGAGATCTGGCGGAAACAGCTAATTCACCCCTCCACTTT. Its translation: CATSRDLAETANSPLHF.

The chain recombines TRBV11-2 with TRBJ2-1, with TRBD1 as a possible D gene (6 bases). From germline, CDR1 is SGHAT and CDR2 FQNNGV. V was clipped by 2 bases and J by 0 bases, with 14 bases between them. The CDR3 consists of 17 residues. The CDR3, as DNA: TGTGCCAGCAGCTTAATTGGGGGCCCCAGCTCCTACAATGAGCAGTTCTTC. It specifies CASSLIGGPSSYNEQFF. Full variable domain (outside the CDR3, taken from reference TRBV11-2 and TRBJ2-1): EAGVAQSPRYKIIEKRQSVAFWCNPISGHATLYWYQQILGQGPKLLIQFQNNGVVDDSQLPKDRFSAERLKGVDSTLKIQPAKLEDSAVYLCASSLIGGPSSYNEQFFGPGTRLTVL.

This clone came up once. This sequence joins TRBV15 and TRBJ2-1; 7 positions agree with TRBD1. CDR3 length: 15 residues. Germline V gene sequence: CDR1 LNHNV, CDR2 YYDKDF (reference sequence). Trimming removed 1 base from V and 5 bases from J; junction bases left unmatched: 5. CDR3 sequence reads: CATSRARDSNNEQFF. For the CDR3, the DNA is TGTGCCACCAGCAGAGCCCGGGACAGCAACAATGAGCAGTTCTTC.

The chain carries TRBV10-3 and TRBJ2-7; TRBD2 agrees at 8 bases. The junction had 10 bases not matched to a gene; V was cut back by 3 bases and J by 3 bases. CDR1 and CDR2 from the germline V gene are ENHRY and SYGVKD. This CDR3 contains 16 residues. CDR3 DNA: TGTGCCATCAGTGACTCTCGGGGGGGTTTAATCTACGAGCAGTACTTC. Its translation: CAISDSRGGLIYEQYF.

This chain joins TRBV9 and TRBJ1-2; D is unresolved. The CDR3 loop spans 14 amino acids. Germline-derived CDR1 and CDR2 are SGDLS and YYNGEE. V dropped 0 bases and J dropped 4 bases, with 10 bases sitting between them. In DNA, the CDR3 is TGTGCCAGCAGCGTAGTCTCAGGACTCTATGGCTACACCTTC. Residues: CASSVVSGLYGYTF.

This clone was found a few times. J is TRBJ1-3 and V is TRBV30, with D tentatively TRBD1 (5 bases). CDR1 GTSNPN and CDR2 SVGIG come from the germline V gene (reference sequence). V lost 1 base to trimming and J lost 3 bases, with 10 bases between them. The CDR3 spans 14 residues. CDR3 residues: CAWSAGTDGNTIYF. The CDR3 DNA is TGTGCCTGGAGTGCCGGGACGGATGGAAACACCATATATTTT. The entire variable domain, with the rest obtained from reference TRBV30 and TRBJ1-3, is as follows: SQTIHQWPATLVQPVGSPLSLECTVEGTSNPNLYWYRQAAGRGLQLLFYSVGIGQISSEVPQNLSASRPQDRQFILSSKKLLLSDSGFYLCAWSAGTDGNTIYFGEGSWLTVV.

The chain employs TRBV6-5 and TRBJ1-2, with 8 bases that match TRBD1. V was pared by 6 bases and J by 8 bases, with 14 bases of the junction left unmatched. The CDR3 covers 15 residues. The germline gives CDR1 MNHEY, CDR2 SVGAGI. CDR3 bases: TGTGCCAGCAGACTCGGGACAGGAGGAGTAAGAGGCTACACCTTC. It yields the protein CASRLGTGGVRGYTF.

The chain carries TRBV28 and TRBJ1-3, with 7 bases lining up with TRBD1. V shed 6 bases and J 4 bases; nucleotides not matched to a gene: 6. From germline, CDR1 is MDHEN and CDR2 SYDVKM. The CDR3 contains 14 residues. The CDR3 here is CASREGAVGNTIYF. In DNA form, the CDR3 reads TGTGCCAGCAGAGAGGGGGCCGTAGGAAACACCATATATTTT.

V gene TRBV28 combines with J gene TRBJ1-2; 9 bases match TRBD1. Per germline, CDR1 MDHEN and CDR2 SYDVKM. J lost 7 bases, V lost 6 bases, and 12 bases had no gene match. This CDR3 region has 15 residues. CDR3 sequence reads: CASSNPGQGKFGYTF. CDR3 in DNA: TGTGCCAGCAGCAACCCCGGACAGGGGAAATTTGGCTACACCTTC.

The genes are TRBV10-3 and TRBJ1-2; 9 bases map to TRBD1. V lost 9 bases, J lost 4 bases, and 9 bases stayed unmatched. From germline, CDR1 is ENHRY and CDR2 SYGVKD. The CDR3 has 14 amino acids. This CDR3 is CAMSQGARGYGYTF. The CDR3 DNA reads TGTGCCATGTCACAGGGGGCAAGGGGCTATGGCTACACCTTC.

J is TRBJ1-1 and V is TRBV9; D ambiguous. Trimming cost V 3 bases and J 1 base, with 13 bases left between them. The CDR3 has 15 residues. The germline CDR1 and CDR2 sequences are SGDLS and YYNGEE. This CDR3 reads CASSADGHSNTEAFF. The DNA of the CDR3 is TGTGCCAGCAGCGCGGACGGCCACTCGAACACTGAAGCTTTCTTT. The whole variable domain, remainder taken from reference TRBV9 and TRBJ1-1, is DSGVTQTPKHLITATGQRVTLRCSPRSGDLSVYWYQQSLDQGLQFLIQYYNGEERAKGNILERFSAQQFPDLHSELNLSSLELGDSALYFCASSADGHSNTEAFFGQGTRLTVV.

V and J are TRBV30 and TRBJ1-2; maybe TRBD1 (5 bases). With 0 bases removed from V and 8 bases from J, the gap between germline ends came to 16 bases. In germline, CDR1 is GTSNPN, CDR2 SVGIG (reference sequence). This CDR3 spans 14 amino acids. This CDR3 is CAWSVARVNEGYTF. The CDR3 bases are TGTGCCTGGAGTGTGGCCAGGGTGAATGAAGGCTACACCTTC.

The rearrangement uses TRBV18 and TRBJ2-1, with 8 bases that match TRBD2. CDR1 and CDR2 (germline): KGHSH, LQKENI. The CDR3 contains 14 residues. Trimming removed 3 bases from V and 5 bases from J; junction bases left unmatched: 3. In DNA, the CDR3 is TGTGCCAGCTCACCGCAACTAGCGGACAATGAGCAGTTCTTC. Its translation is CASSPQLADNEQFF. The whole variable domain, filled in from reference TRBV18 and TRBJ2-1, reads NAGVMQNPRHLVRRRGQEARLRCSPMKGHSHVYWYRQLPEEGLKFMVYLQKENIIDESGMPKERFSAEFPKEGPSILRIQQVVRGDSAAYFCASSPQLADNEQFFGPGTRLTVL.

V gene TRBV4-2 combines with J gene TRBJ1-2, with 7 nucleotides matching TRBD1. In germline, CDR1 is LGHNA, CDR2 YNFKEQ. The J segment lost 7 bases and the V segment lost 3 bases, leaving 8 bases of the junction unmatched. CDR3 length equals 14 residues. The CDR3 DNA follows: TGTGCCAGCAGCCAGGCCCAGGGGGTTGGTGGCTACACCTTC. Protein sequence: CASSQAQGVGGYTF.